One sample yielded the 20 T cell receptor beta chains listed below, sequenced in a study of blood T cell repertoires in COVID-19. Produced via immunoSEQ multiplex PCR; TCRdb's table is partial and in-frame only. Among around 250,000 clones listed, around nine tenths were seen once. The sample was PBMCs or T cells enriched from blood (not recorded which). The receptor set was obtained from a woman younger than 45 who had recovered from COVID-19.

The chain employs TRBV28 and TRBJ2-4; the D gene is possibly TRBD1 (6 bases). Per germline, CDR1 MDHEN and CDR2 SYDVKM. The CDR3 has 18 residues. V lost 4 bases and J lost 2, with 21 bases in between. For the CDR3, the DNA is TGTGCCAGCAGTTCTCCCGGGACACCTAACCCCTCCAAAAACATTCAGTACTTC. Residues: CASSSPGTPNPSKNIQYF.

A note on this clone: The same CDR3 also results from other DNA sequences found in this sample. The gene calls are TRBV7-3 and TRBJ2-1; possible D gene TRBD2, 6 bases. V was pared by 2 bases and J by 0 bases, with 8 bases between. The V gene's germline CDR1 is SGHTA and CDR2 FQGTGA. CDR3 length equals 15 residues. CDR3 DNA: TGTGCCAGCAGCTTAGCCGGGAGCTCCTACAATGAGCAGTTCTTC. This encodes CASSLAGSSYNEQFF.

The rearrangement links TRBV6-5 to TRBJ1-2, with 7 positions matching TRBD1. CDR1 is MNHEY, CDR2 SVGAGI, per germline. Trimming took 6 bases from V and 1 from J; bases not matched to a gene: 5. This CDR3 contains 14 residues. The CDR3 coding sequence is TGTGCCAGCAGAGCAGGGACAGTTAACTATGGCTACACCTTC. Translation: CASRAGTVNYGYTF.

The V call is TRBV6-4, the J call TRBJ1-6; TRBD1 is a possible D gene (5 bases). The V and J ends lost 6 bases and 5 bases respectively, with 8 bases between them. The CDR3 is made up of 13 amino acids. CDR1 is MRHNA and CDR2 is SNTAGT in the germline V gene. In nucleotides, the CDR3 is TGTGCCAGCAGGGTGACAGATAATTCACCCCTCCACTTT. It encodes CASRVTDNSPLHF.

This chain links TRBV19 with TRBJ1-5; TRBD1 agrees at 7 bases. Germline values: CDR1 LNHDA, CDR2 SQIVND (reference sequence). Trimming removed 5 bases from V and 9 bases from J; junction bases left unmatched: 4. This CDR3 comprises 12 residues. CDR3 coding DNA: TGTGCCAGTAGTTCAGACAGGGCGCCCCAGCATTTT. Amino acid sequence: CASSSDRAPQHF.

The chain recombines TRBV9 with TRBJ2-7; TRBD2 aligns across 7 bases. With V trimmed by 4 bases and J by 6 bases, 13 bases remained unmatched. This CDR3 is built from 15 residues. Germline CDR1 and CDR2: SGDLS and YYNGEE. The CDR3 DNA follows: TGTGCCAGCAGCCGGAGCGGGAAGGATCACGCCGAGCAGTACTTC. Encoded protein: CASSRSGKDHAEQYF.

The DNA of the CDR3 is TGTGCCAGCAGCCCTACAGGGTTTTTCTCCTATAATTCACCCCTCCACTTT. Its protein product is CASSPTGFFSYNSPLHF. This rearrangement joins TRBV3-1 (or the pseudogene TRBV3-2) to TRBJ1-6, with D possibly TRBD1 on 6 matching bases. V lost 4 bases, J lost 0 bases, and 13 bases lay in between. Looked up from germline, CDR1 is LGHDT and CDR2 is YNNKEL (reference sequence). The CDR3 runs 17 residues.

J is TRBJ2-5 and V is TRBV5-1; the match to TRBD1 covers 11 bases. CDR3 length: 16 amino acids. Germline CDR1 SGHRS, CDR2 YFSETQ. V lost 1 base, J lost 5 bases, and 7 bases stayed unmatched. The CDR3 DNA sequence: TGCGCCAGCAGCTTGCCTGGACAGGGGGCCCTCGAGACCCAGTACTTC. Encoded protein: CASSLPGQGALETQYF.

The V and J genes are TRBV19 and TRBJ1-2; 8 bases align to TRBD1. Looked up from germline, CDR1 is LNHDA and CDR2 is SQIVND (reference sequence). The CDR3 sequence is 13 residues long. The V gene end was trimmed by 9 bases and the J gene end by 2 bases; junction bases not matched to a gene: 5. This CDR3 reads CASGQGTNYGYTF. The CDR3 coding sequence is TGTGCCAGCGGACAGGGAACGAACTATGGCTACACCTTC.

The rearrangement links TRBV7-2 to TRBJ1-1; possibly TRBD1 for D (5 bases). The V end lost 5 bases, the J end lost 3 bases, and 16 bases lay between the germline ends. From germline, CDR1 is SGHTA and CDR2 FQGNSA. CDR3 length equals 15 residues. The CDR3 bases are TGTGCCAGCAGCGCGGGGACGGCCATATACACTGAAGCTTTCTTT. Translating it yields CASSAGTAIYTEAFF.

CDR3 bases: TGTGCCAGCAGCGTTCCTCCCGACAGGGTCCCCTACAATGAGCAGTTCTTC. It specifies CASSVPPDRVPYNEQFF. The chain employs TRBV9 and TRBJ2-1; the match to TRBD1 covers 7 bases. The length of the CDR3 is 17 residues. V was pared by 2 bases and J by 2 bases, with 10 bases of the junction left unmatched. Germline CDR1 is SGDLS and CDR2 is YYNGEE.

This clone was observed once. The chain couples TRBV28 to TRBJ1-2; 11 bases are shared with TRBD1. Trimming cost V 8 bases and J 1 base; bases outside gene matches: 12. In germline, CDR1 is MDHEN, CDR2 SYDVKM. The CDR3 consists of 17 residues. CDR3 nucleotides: TGTGCCAGCCAAACCCCGGGACAGGGGGACCATAACTATGGCTACACCTTC. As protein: CASQTPGQGDHNYGYTF.

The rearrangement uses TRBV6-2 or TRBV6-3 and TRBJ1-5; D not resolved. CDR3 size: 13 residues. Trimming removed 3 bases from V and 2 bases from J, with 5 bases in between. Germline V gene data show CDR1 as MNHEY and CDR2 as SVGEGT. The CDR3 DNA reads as TGTGCCAGCAGTTATACAGGCAATCAGCCCCAGCATTTT. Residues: CASSYTGNQPQHF.

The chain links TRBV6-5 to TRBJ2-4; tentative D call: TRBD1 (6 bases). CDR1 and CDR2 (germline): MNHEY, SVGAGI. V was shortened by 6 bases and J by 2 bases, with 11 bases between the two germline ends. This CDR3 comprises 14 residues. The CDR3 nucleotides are TGTGCCAGCAGCCCCGACAGGTCCAAAAACATTCAGTACTTC. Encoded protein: CASSPDRSKNIQYF.

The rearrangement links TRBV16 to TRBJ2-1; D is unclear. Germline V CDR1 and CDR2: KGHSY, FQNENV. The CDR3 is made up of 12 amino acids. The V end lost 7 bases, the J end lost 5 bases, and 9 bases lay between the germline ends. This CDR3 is CASTHGNNEQFF. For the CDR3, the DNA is TGTGCCAGCACTCACGGTAACAATGAGCAGTTCTTC.

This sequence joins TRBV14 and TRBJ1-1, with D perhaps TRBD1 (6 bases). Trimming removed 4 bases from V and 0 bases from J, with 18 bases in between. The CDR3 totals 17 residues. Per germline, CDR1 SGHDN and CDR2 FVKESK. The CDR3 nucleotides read TGTGCCAGCAGCCTGAGACTGGACAGTCAGATGAACACTGAAGCTTTCTTT. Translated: CASSLRLDSQMNTEAFF. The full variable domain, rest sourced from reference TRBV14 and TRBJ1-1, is EAGVTQFPSHSVIEKGQTVTLRCDPISGHDNLYWYRRVMGKEIKFLLHFVKESKQDESGMPNNRFLAERTGGTYSTLKVQPAELEDSGVYFCASSLRLDSQMNTEAFFGQGTRLTVV.

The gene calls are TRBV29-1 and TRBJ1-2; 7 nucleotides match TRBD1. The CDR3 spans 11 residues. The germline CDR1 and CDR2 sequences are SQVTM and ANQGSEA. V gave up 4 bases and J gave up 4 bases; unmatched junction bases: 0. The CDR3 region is CSVGDSYGYTF. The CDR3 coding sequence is TGCAGCGTTGGGGACAGCTATGGCTACACCTTC.

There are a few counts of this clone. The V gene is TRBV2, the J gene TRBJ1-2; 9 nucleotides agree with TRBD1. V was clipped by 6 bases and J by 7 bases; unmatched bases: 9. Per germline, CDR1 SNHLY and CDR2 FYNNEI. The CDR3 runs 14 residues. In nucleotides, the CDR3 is TGTGCCAGCAGGGAACCCGGGACAGGGTTTGGCTACACCTTC. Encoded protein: CASREPGTGFGYTF.

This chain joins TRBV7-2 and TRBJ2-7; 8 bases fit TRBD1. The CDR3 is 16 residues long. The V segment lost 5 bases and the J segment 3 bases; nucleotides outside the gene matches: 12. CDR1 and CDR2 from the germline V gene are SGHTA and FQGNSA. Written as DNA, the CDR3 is TGTGCCAGCAGCGCCCCCGGGACAGGAATTGTCTACGAGCAGTACTTC. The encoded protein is CASSAPGTGIVYEQYF. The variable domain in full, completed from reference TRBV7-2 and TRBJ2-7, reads GAGVSQSPSNKVTEKGKDVELRCDPISGHTALYWYRQSLGQGLEFLIYFQGNSAPDKSGLPSDRFSAERTGGSVSTLTIQRTQQEDSAVYLCASSAPGTGIVYEQYFGPGTRLTVT.

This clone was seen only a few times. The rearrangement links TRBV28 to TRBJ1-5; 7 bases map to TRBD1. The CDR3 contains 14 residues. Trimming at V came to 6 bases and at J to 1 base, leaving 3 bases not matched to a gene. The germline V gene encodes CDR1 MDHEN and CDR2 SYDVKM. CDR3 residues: CASRYRGSNQPQHF. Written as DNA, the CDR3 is TGTGCCAGCAGGTACAGGGGAAGCAATCAGCCCCAGCATTTT.